These T cell receptor beta chains were read from a single sample in a study. TCRdb passed the RT-PCR reads through MiXCR, listing each CDR3 protein once. The repertoire holds about 680,000 distinct CDR3 sequences, with approximately 15% as singletons. Sequencing used memory CD4+ T cells from blood. These TCRs come from a female donor in good health, serving as a healthy control. CDR3s include the opening cysteine and the closing phenylalanine or tryptophan. The order of the fields is V gene, clone size, J gene, D gene, CDR3 protein, CDR3 DNA. The D gene is left open where the match is weak. Clone size is not always given. Where it is, it says once, few, many or a class for expanded clones.

v_gene: TRBV29-1
abundance: many
j_gene: TRBJ2-5
d_gene: .
CDR3aa: CSVGTQMGQYF
CDR3nt: TGCAGCGTCGGGACCCAAATGGGCCAGTACTTC

v_gene: TRBV27
abundance: few
j_gene: TRBJ1-4
d_gene: TRBD1
CDR3aa: CASSWNRGGEKLFF
CDR3nt: TGTGCCAGCAGCTGGAACAGGGGAGGTGAAAAACTGTTTTTT

v_gene: TRBV20-1
abundance: few
j_gene: TRBJ2-7
d_gene: TRBD2
CDR3aa: CSAPLAGGSSYEQYF
CDR3nt: TGCAGTGCGCCCCTAGCGGGAGGGAGCTCCTACGAGCAGTACTTC

v_gene: TRBV5-1
abundance: .
j_gene: TRBJ1-1
d_gene: .
CDR3aa: CASSLRREVNTEAFF
CDR3nt: TGCGCCAGCAGCTTGCGCAGGGAGGTAAACACTGAAGCTTTCTTT

v_gene: TRBV11-2
abundance: .
j_gene: TRBJ2-1
d_gene: .
CDR3aa: CASSLGRGTEQFF
CDR3nt: TGTGCCAGCAGCCTCGGACGCGGGACTGAGCAGTTCTTC

v_gene: TRBV5-5
abundance: few
j_gene: TRBJ2-1
d_gene: TRBD1
CDR3aa: CASSRGRTGVYNEQFF
CDR3nt: TGTGCCAGCAGCCGTGGACGGACAGGGGTCTACAATGAGCAGTTCTTC

v_gene: TRBV15
abundance: .
j_gene: TRBJ1-2
d_gene: .
CDR3aa: CATSRDLGNGYGYTF
CDR3nt: TGTGCCACCAGCAGAGATTTGGGGAATGGGTATGGCTACACCTTC

v_gene: TRBV14
abundance: .
j_gene: TRBJ2-7
d_gene: TRBD1
CDR3aa: CASSPRAGTGGFYEQYF
CDR3nt: TGTGCCAGCAGCCCTCGGGCCGGGACAGGGGGATTTTACGAGCAGTACTTC

v_gene: TRBV5-1
abundance: many
j_gene: TRBJ2-7
d_gene: .
CDR3aa: CASSLGAFGGPSYEQYF
CDR3nt: TGCGCCAGCAGCTTGGGGGCTTTCGGGGGACCCTCCTACGAGCAGTACTTC

v_gene: TRBV6-2/TRBV6-3
abundance: .
j_gene: TRBJ1-5
d_gene: .
CDR3aa: CASSTPGKEGNQPQHF
CDR3nt: TGTGCCAGCAGTACACCAGGGAAAGAGGGCAATCAGCCCCAGCATTTT

v_gene: TRBV3-1
abundance: .
j_gene: TRBJ1-3
d_gene: TRBD1
CDR3aa: CASSQEYRGLGAGNTIYF
CDR3nt: TGTGCCAGCAGCCAAGAGTACAGGGGGCTAGGAGCTGGAAACACCATATATTTT

v_gene: TRBV21-1
abundance: .
j_gene: TRBJ1-3
d_gene: .
CDR3aa: CASSKVESPGNTIYF
CDR3nt: TGTGCCAGCAGCAAAGTGGAGTCCCCTGGAAACACCATATATTTT

v_gene: TRBV6-1
abundance: few
j_gene: TRBJ2-7
d_gene: .
CDR3aa: CASSEAEGFDSSYEQYF
CDR3nt: TGTGCCAGCAGTGAAGCAGAGGGTTTCGACAGCTCCTACGAGCAGTACTTC

v_gene: TRBV7-9
abundance: many
j_gene: TRBJ2-3
d_gene: TRBD2
CDR3aa: CASSPARLAGPSTDTQYF
CDR3nt: TGTGCCAGCAGCCCCGCCAGGCTAGCGGGACCTAGCACAGATACGCAGTATTTT

v_gene: TRBV7-2
abundance: .
j_gene: TRBJ2-1
d_gene: .
CDR3aa: CASSLGKSEEQFF
CDR3nt: TGTGCCAGCAGCTTAGGAAAATCGGAGGAGCAGTTCTTC

v_gene: TRBV20-1
abundance: once
j_gene: TRBJ1-1
d_gene: TRBD1
CDR3aa: CSVRGRGLTEAFF
CDR3nt: TGCAGTGTACGGGGCAGGGGGTTGACTGAAGCTTTCTTT

v_gene: TRBV5-5
abundance: .
j_gene: TRBJ2-2
d_gene: .
CDR3aa: CASSLSYGTPMVELFF
CDR3nt: TGTGCCAGCAGCTTAAGTTATGGGACCCCCATGGTGGAGCTGTTTTTT

v_gene: TRBV5-4
abundance: few
j_gene: TRBJ2-3
d_gene: .
CDR3aa: CASSLSSVADTQYF
CDR3nt: TGTGCCAGCAGCTTGAGTTCCGTCGCAGATACGCAGTATTTT

v_gene: TRBV27
abundance: many
j_gene: TRBJ2-2
d_gene: .
CDR3aa: CASSFGRTTGELFF
CDR3nt: TGTGCCAGCAGTTTCGGCAGAACTACCGGGGAGCTGTTTTTT

v_gene: TRBV4-1
abundance: many
j_gene: TRBJ2-1
d_gene: TRBD2
CDR3aa: CASSRVAGGSYNEQFF
CDR3nt: TGCGCCAGCAGCCGCGTAGCGGGGGGTTCCTACAATGAGCAGTTCTTC

v_gene: TRBV4-1
abundance: few
j_gene: TRBJ1-1
d_gene: .
CDR3aa: CASSQGRTAEAFF
CDR3nt: TGCGCCAGCAGCCAAGGGAGGACGGCGGAAGCTTTCTTT

v_gene: TRBV20-1
abundance: many
j_gene: TRBJ2-7
d_gene: .
CDR3aa: CSARGRGEQYF
CDR3nt: TGCAGTGCTAGAGGCCGGGGCGAGCAGTACTTC